These 17 T cell receptor beta chains share one sample of origin, sequenced in a study of blood T cell repertoires in COVID-19. This table comes from immunoSEQ multiplex PCR, and its TCRdb copy is limited to in-frame clones, with some not included. The repertoire holds some 80,000 clones, with under 95% as singletons. The material sequenced was peripheral blood. The receptors stem from a woman of 80 years or more with active or convalescent COVID-19.

V and J are TRBV5-5 and TRBJ1-6; D gene ambiguous. The CDR3 extends over 13 amino acids. Germline V gene data show CDR1 as SGHKS and CDR2 as YYEKEE (reference sequence). The germline V and J ends were trimmed by 4 bases and 7 bases, with 9 bases remaining between them. The CDR3 sequence is CASSPGGNSPLHF. The CDR3 nucleotides are TGTGCCAGCAGCCCGGGCGGGAATTCACCCCTCCACTTT.

The chain couples TRBV19 to TRBJ2-5; D might be TRBD1 (6 bases). This CDR3 region has 14 residues. Germline CDR1 is LNHDA and CDR2 is SQIVND (reference sequence). V lost 5 bases and J lost 1, with 11 bases in between. The CDR3 bases are TGTGCCAGTAGTTGGGGGCTAGGCCAAGAGACCCAGTACTTC. This gives the protein CASSWGLGQETQYF.

The sample holds one count of this clone. The V and J genes are TRBV11-3 and TRBJ1-6; D uncertain. Germline V gene sequence: CDR1 SGHNT, CDR2 YENEEA. This CDR3 is 13 amino acids long. With 4 bases removed from V and 10 bases from J, the gap between germline ends came to 11 bases. The CDR3 DNA sequence: TGTGCCAGCAGCTCACAGTATGGGTCACCCCTCCACTTT. Amino acids: CASSSQYGSPLHF.

A single count supports this clone. The rearrangement links TRBV9 to TRBJ2-3, with 7 bases identical to TRBD2. With 0 bases clipped from V and 1 base from J, the junction kept 5 bases outside the gene matches. CDR3 length equals 16 residues. From germline, CDR1 is SGDLS and CDR2 YYNGEE. The CDR3 DNA reads TGTGCCAGCAGCGTAGGAGCGGGGTGGGGCACAGATACGCAGTATTTT. This gives the protein CASSVGAGWGTDTQYF. Drawing the rest from reference TRBV9 and TRBJ2-3, the complete variable domain is DSGVTQTPKHLITATGQRVTLRCSPRSGDLSVYWYQQSLDQGLQFLIQYYNGEERAKGNILERFSAQQFPDLHSELNLSSLELGDSALYFCASSVGAGWGTDTQYFGPGTRLTVL.

The CDR3 sequence is CASSSRTGVNEQFF. CDR3 bases: TGTGCCAGTAGTAGCAGGACAGGGGTCAATGAGCAGTTCTTC. The V gene is TRBV19, the J gene TRBJ2-1; the match to TRBD1 covers 9 bases. Germline V gene data show CDR1 as LNHDA and CDR2 as SQIVND (reference sequence). J lost 6 bases, V lost 4 bases, and 4 bases had no gene match. The CDR3 is 14 amino acids.

V gene TRBV6-5 combines with J gene TRBJ2-7; TRBD1 matches at 8 bases. V gave up 0 bases and J gave up 4 bases; unmatched junction bases: 2. The CDR3 has 14 residues. Germline CDR1 MNHEY, CDR2 SVGAGI. The CDR3 here is CASSYSGQVYEQYF. As DNA, the CDR3 is TGTGCCAGCAGTTACTCGGGACAGGTTTACGAGCAGTACTTC.

The chain combines TRBV24-1 with TRBJ2-5, with D possibly being TRBD1 (5 bases). The CDR3 has 15 residues. V shed 3 bases and J shed 1 base, with 11 bases lying between them. The germline V gene has CDR1 KGHDR and CDR2 SFDVKD. In DNA form, the CDR3 reads TGTGCCACCAGTGATCCGACAGTGCCCCAAGAGACCCAGTACTTC. Its translation: CATSDPTVPQETQYF.

This clone appeared a few times. This chain connects TRBV29-1 to TRBJ2-7, with TRBD1 matching over 10 bases. CDR1 is SQVTM and CDR2 is ANQGSEA in the germline V gene. The V gene end was trimmed by 6 bases and the J gene end by 3 bases; junction bases not matched to a gene: 5. This CDR3 spans 13 amino acids. The CDR3 sequence: CSVFDRGLYEQYF. The DNA of the CDR3 is TGCAGCGTCTTCGACAGGGGGCTCTACGAGCAGTACTTC.

V is TRBV18 and J is TRBJ2-1, with 8 bases fitting TRBD1. Germline V gives CDR1 KGHSH, CDR2 LQKENI. The CDR3 is made up of 16 amino acids. Germline trimming cut 4 bases from V and 8 bases from J; bases unmatched to any gene: 13. DNA of the CDR3: TGTGCCAGCTCACAGGCCCGGGACAGGCTTGGGGATGAGCAGTTCTTC. It is translated as CASSQARDRLGDEQFF.

The V and J genes are TRBV6-1 and TRBJ2-1; 8 bases are shared with TRBD2. The ends lost 3 bases at V and 5 bases at J; junction bases unmatched: 3. There are 14 residues in the CDR3. Germline V CDR1 and CDR2: MNHNS, SASEGT. The chain's CDR3 is CASSERGAHNEQFF. DNA of the CDR3: TGTGCCAGCAGTGAGCGGGGGGCCCACAATGAGCAGTTCTTC.

As regards this clone: The sample has other DNA sequences that encode this CDR3 too. This chain uses TRBV5-6 with TRBJ1-5; a weak D match, TRBD1 (6 bases). Germline CDR1 is SGHDT and CDR2 is YYEEEE. The V and J ends lost 1 base and 0 bases respectively, with 8 bases between them. There are 15 residues in the CDR3. In nucleotides, the CDR3 is TGTGCCAGCAGCTTGAGGGGGTTTAGCAATCAGCCCCAGCATTTT. It codes for CASSLRGFSNQPQHF.

This clone was found a few times. The gene calls are TRBV24-1 and TRBJ2-3, with a tentative D call TRBD2 (6 bases). The CDR3 is 13 residues long. V gave up 6 bases and J gave up 8 bases, with 14 bases separating them. CDR1 and CDR2 (germline): KGHDR, SFDVKD. The CDR3 DNA sequence: TGTGCCACCAGTCCCGCGCGAGCGGGTACGCAGTATTTT. It specifies CATSPARAGTQYF.

This chain links TRBV6-4 with TRBJ2-7, with 7 nucleotides matching TRBD1. Germline V gives CDR1 MRHNA, CDR2 SNTAGT. The CDR3 runs to 15 residues. Germline trimming cut 0 bases from V and 5 bases from J; bases unmatched to any gene: 7. The CDR3 protein is CASSDSAGGFHEQYF. The DNA for the CDR3 is TGTGCCAGCAGTGACTCAGCAGGGGGATTCCACGAGCAGTACTTC.

V and J are TRBV7-2 and TRBJ1-2, with D possibly TRBD1 on 5 matching bases. The CDR3 spans 15 residues. Trimming stripped 5 bases from V and 0 bases from J, with 13 bases between. Germline CDR1 SGHTA, CDR2 FQGNSA. CDR3 protein: CASSGGTRPNYGYTF. CDR3 nucleotides: TGTGCCAGCAGCGGAGGGACCCGACCTAACTATGGCTACACCTTC.

V is TRBV18 and J is TRBJ2-3, with D possibly being TRBD2 (7 bases). The CDR3 sequence is 17 residues long. Germline CDR1 reads KGHSH; CDR2 reads LQKENI. V lost 3 bases and J 6 bases, leaving 22 bases between the germline ends. CDR3 in DNA: TGTGCCAGCTCACCCCGGGGGGCAGGGTCCGGCCGTGATACGCAGTATTTT. Protein: CASSPRGAGSGRDTQYF.

This clone was observed a handful of times. The rearrangement uses TRBV10-3 and TRBJ2-7, with D perhaps matching TRBD2 (6 bases). V was cut by 7 bases and J by 2 bases, with 12 bases left in between. CDR1 ENHRY and CDR2 SYGVKD come from the germline V gene. The CDR3 runs 13 residues. CDR3 bases: TGTGCCATCAAAGGTACGGGGGCCTACGAGCAGTACTTC. Translation: CAIKGTGAYEQYF.

The V gene is TRBV5-1, the J gene TRBJ2-1, with unresolved D. Germline CDR1 SGHRS, CDR2 YFSETQ. Deletions cut 0 bases from V and 11 bases from J, with 6 bases between. The CDR3 spans 11 residues. The CDR3 loop reads CASSLDIKQFF. Written as DNA, the CDR3 is TGCGCCAGCAGCTTGGACATTAAGCAGTTCTTC.